A single sample is the source of the 21 T cell receptor beta chains below, sequenced in a study of cytomegalovirus exposure and HLA in healthy donors. It was with 60 Vbeta and 13 Jbeta primers that the PCR ran. Repertoires were generated with immunoSEQ multiplex PCR, while TCRdb's copy carries only in-frame clones and drops some. Among 200,000 to 250,000 clones listed, less than 80% were seen once. Sequenced sample: PBMCs. These receptors were taken from a girl aged 2 to 10 in good health and CMV-seronegative.

The chain employs TRBV4-1 and TRBJ2-5; 11 bases line up with TRBD1. Germline V gene sequence: CDR1 MGHRA, CDR2 YSYEKL. The junction had 8 bases not matched to a gene; V was cut back by 1 base and J by 10 bases. This CDR3 spans 15 amino acids. The CDR3 reads CASSQASGTGGHQYF. Written as DNA, the CDR3 is TGCGCCAGCAGCCAAGCTTCCGGGACAGGGGGACACCAGTACTTC.

The gene calls are TRBV7-2 and TRBJ2-7; D gene ambiguous. CDR1 and CDR2 (germline): SGHTA, FQGNSA. V was trimmed by 1 base and J by 0 bases, leaving 10 bases between them. The CDR3 consists of 15 residues. This chain's CDR3 is CASSLENLSSYEQYF. DNA of the CDR3: TGTGCCAGCAGCTTAGAGAATCTGAGCTCCTACGAGCAGTACTTC.

J is TRBJ2-7 and V is TRBV30; 15 bases map to TRBD2. Germline lookup yields CDR1 GTSNPN and CDR2 SVGIG (reference sequence). J was trimmed by 3 bases and V by 0 bases; bases with no gene match: 9. The CDR3 has 18 residues. CDR3 protein: CAWSVIGTSGRPHYEQYF. For the CDR3, the DNA is TGTGCCTGGAGTGTTATAGGGACTAGCGGGAGGCCCCACTACGAGCAGTACTTC.

The chain is built from TRBV2 and TRBJ1-5, with a tentative D call TRBD1 (6 bases). The V end lost 6 bases, the J end lost 7 bases, and 16 bases lay between the germline ends. Germline V gives CDR1 SNHLY, CDR2 FYNNEI. The CDR3 contains 14 residues. The CDR3 nucleotides are TGTGCCAGCAGCCTTAGGGGGGGGGAACAGCCCCAGCATTTT. Amino acids: CASSLRGGEQPQHF.

The chain joins TRBV6-5 to TRBJ2-7; a possible D gene is TRBD1 (5 bases). CDR1 MNHEY and CDR2 SVGAGI come from the germline V gene. V shed 6 bases and J shed 0 bases, with 12 bases lying between them. This CDR3 is 14 amino acids long. CDR3 in amino acids: CASRITGLSYEQYF. DNA of the CDR3: TGTGCCAGCAGAATCACAGGTCTCTCCTACGAGCAGTACTTC.

The chain combines TRBV4-2 with TRBJ1-2, with D tentatively TRBD1 (6 bases). The CDR3 runs to 13 residues. CDR1 and CDR2 (germline): LGHNA, YNFKEQ. The V gene lost 5 bases and the J gene lost 3 bases, with 10 bases spanning the gap. CDR3 protein: CASSKQGDYGYTF. CDR3 nucleotide sequence: TGTGCCAGCAGCAAACAGGGTGACTATGGCTACACCTTC.

The chain joins TRBV14 to TRBJ1-3; D might be TRBD1 (5 bases). Germline values: CDR1 SGHDN, CDR2 FVKESK. The CDR3 totals 13 residues. Trimming cost V 3 bases and J 7 bases, with 10 bases left between them. CDR3 sequence reads: CASSQVWGNTIYF. The CDR3 DNA sequence: TGTGCCAGCAGCCAGGTCTGGGGCAACACCATATATTTT. Full variable domain (missing parts from reference TRBV14 and TRBJ1-3): EAGVTQFPSHSVIEKGQTVTLRCDPISGHDNLYWYRRVMGKEIKFLLHFVKESKQDESGMPNNRFLAERTGGTYSTLKVQPAELEDSGVYFCASSQVWGNTIYFGEGSWLTVV.

This chain links TRBV10-3 with TRBJ1-3, with D possibly being TRBD1 (6 bases). Trimming took off 5 bases at V and 10 bases at J, with 15 bases between the two ends. Germline lookup yields CDR1 ENHRY and CDR2 SYGVKD. The CDR3 covers 13 residues. The CDR3 loop is CAISQGLQGTIYF. In DNA, the CDR3 is TGTGCCATCAGTCAGGGACTACAGGGTACCATATATTTT.

The chain has TRBV5-1 and TRBJ2-7; possible D gene TRBD2, 5 bases. The germline V gene has CDR1 SGHRS and CDR2 YFSETQ. V was clipped by 1 base and J by 6 bases, with 11 bases between them. The CDR3 consists of 13 residues. The CDR3 loop reads CASSLRWESEQYF. The CDR3 DNA is TGCGCCAGCAGCTTGCGGTGGGAGAGCGAGCAGTACTTC.

This clone was observed a few times. The CDR3: CASSSLRDRVGLAGQIYYEQYF. CDR3 coding DNA: TGTGCCAGCTCATCGCTCCGGGACAGGGTTGGGCTAGCGGGACAGATCTACTACGAGCAGTACTTC. This chain links TRBV18 with TRBJ2-7; D is tentatively TRBD1 or TRBD2 (9 bases each). The CDR3 totals 22 residues. Germline CDR1 and CDR2: KGHSH and LQKENI. V lost 5 bases and J lost 3, with 38 bases in between.

This clone was seen only a few times. The chain employs TRBV15 and TRBJ2-2; no clear D. The CDR3 covers 13 residues. Deletions cut 6 bases from V and 0 bases from J, with 5 bases between. From germline, CDR1 is LNHNV and CDR2 YYDKDF (reference sequence). The CDR3 sequence: CATSSANTGELFF. The CDR3 DNA reads as TGTGCCACCAGTAGTGCGAACACCGGGGAGCTGTTTTTT. The full variable domain, its missing parts supplied by reference TRBV15 and TRBJ2-2, is DAMVIQNPRYQVTQFGKPVTLSCSQTLNHNVMYWYQQKSSQAPKLLFHYYDKDFNNEADTPDNFQSRRPNTSFCFLDIRSPGLGDTAMYLCATSSANTGELFFGEGSRLTVL.

The CDR3 here is CASSLTWGPNTEAFF. In DNA form, the CDR3 reads TGTGCCAGCAGCTTAACGTGGGGCCCGAACACTGAAGCTTTCTTT. The V call is TRBV7-6, the J call TRBJ1-1, with D possibly matching TRBD1 (5 bases). V was cut by 2 bases and J by 1 base, with 11 bases left in between. Looked up from germline, CDR1 is SGHVS and CDR2 is FNYEAQ. The CDR3 has 15 residues.

The chain joins TRBV5-4 to TRBJ2-6, with D possibly TRBD1 on 6 matching bases. Germline CDR1 reads SGHNT; CDR2 reads YYREEE (reference sequence). V was cut by 4 bases and J by 2 bases, with 10 bases left in between. The length of the CDR3 is 15 residues. CDR3 sequence (DNA): TGTGCCAGCAGCCAGGCAGGGGCTGGGGCCAACGTCCTGACTTTC. This translates into CASSQAGAGANVLTF.

The chain couples TRBV2 to TRBJ1-2; the D gene is possibly TRBD1 (5 bases). Trimming removed 4 bases from V and 1 base from J, with 7 bases in between. The CDR3 totals 13 residues. The germline CDR1 and CDR2 sequences are SNHLY and FYNNEI. For the CDR3, the DNA is TGTGCCAGCAGTGCTCAGGGTAACTATGGCTACACCTTC. It yields the protein CASSAQGNYGYTF.

The J gene is TRBJ2-5, the V gene TRBV30; no clear D gene. CDR3 size: 13 residues. Trimming removed 1 base at V and 4 bases at J, with 10 bases between. Germline-derived CDR1 and CDR2 are GTSNPN and SVGIG (reference sequence). Here the CDR3 reads CAWSGGHLETQYF. The CDR3, as DNA: TGTGCCTGGAGTGGAGGTCACTTAGAGACCCAGTACTTC.

This clone has only a few counts. J is TRBJ1-1 and V is TRBV19, with D uncertain. Germline CDR1 reads LNHDA; CDR2 reads SQIVND (reference sequence). V lost 6 bases, J lost 3 bases, and 11 bases lay in between. The CDR3 is 13 amino acids. The CDR3 nucleotides are TGTGCCAGTAGACAGCTATGGGACACTGAAGCTTTCTTT. Translated: CASRQLWDTEAFF.

The chain has TRBV19 and TRBJ2-7; D possibly corresponds to TRBD1 (6 bases). Trimming stripped 8 bases from V and 6 bases from J, with 17 bases between. CDR1 is LNHDA, CDR2 SQIVND, per germline (reference sequence). CDR3 length equals 13 residues. The DNA of the CDR3 is TGTGCCAGTGGATGGACAGAAGGGTCCGAGCAGTACTTC. Translating gives CASGWTEGSEQYF.

For this clone: Other DNA sequences in this sample translate to the same CDR3. The chain combines TRBV6-5 with TRBJ2-7, with D maybe TRBD1 (6 bases). This CDR3 contains 14 residues. Looked up from germline, CDR1 is MNHEY and CDR2 is SVGAGI. With 0 bases removed from V and 0 bases from J, the gap between germline ends came to 6 bases. Here the CDR3 DNA reads TGTGCCAGCAGTTACTCAGGGGGCTCCTACGAGCAGTACTTC. This codes for CASSYSGGSYEQYF.

The genes are TRBV2 and TRBJ2-2; TRBD1 is a possible D gene (5 bases). In germline, CDR1 is SNHLY, CDR2 FYNNEI. V lost 2 bases to trimming and J lost 6 bases, with 16 bases between them. The CDR3 extends over 16 amino acids. The chain's CDR3 is CASSEYGARIPGELFF. DNA for the CDR3: TGTGCCAGCAGTGAATATGGGGCCCGAATCCCCGGGGAGCTGTTTTTT.

The chain joins TRBV7-9 to TRBJ1-2; unclear D gene. V was clipped by 6 bases and J by 3 bases, with 5 bases between them. Germline CDR1 and CDR2: SEHNR and FQNEAQ (reference sequence). The CDR3 is made up of 11 amino acids. The CDR3 sequence is CASSPDYGYTF. Here the CDR3 DNA reads TGTGCCAGCAGTCCAGACTATGGCTACACCTTC.

V usage is TRBV7-9 and J usage is TRBJ2-3; D is perhaps TRBD2 (6 bases). Germline V gene data show CDR1 as SEHNR and CDR2 as FQNEAQ (reference sequence). Trimming removed 3 bases at V and 0 bases at J, with 16 bases between. The CDR3 consists of 17 residues. The DNA for the CDR3 is TGTGCCAGCAGCTTTCCGGGGGTACCCCTTAGCACAGATACGCAGTATTTT. The encoded protein is CASSFPGVPLSTDTQYF.